The T cell receptor (beta chain) under discussion was sequenced for a study of T cells of healthy individuals (dated by TCRdb to 2016 to 2018). Libraries were prepared through 5' RACE. Instrument on record: Illumina MiSeq. TCRdb reran the public reads through fastp at Q25 and MiXCR, keeping productive beta chains. Rows are unified per CDR3 protein, each entry keeping the most common DNA and genes. This sample comprises some 69,000 distinct CDR3 sequences, around 15% of them detected only once. The ten largest clones capture roughly 4.7% of the sample. V trim: 7 bases; J trim: 7 bases; unmatched bases: 13. Spanning cysteine to phenylalanine, the CDR3 consists of 14 amino acids. Here the CDR3 DNA is all that survives: 42 bases in frame from base 1. This clonotype was seen repeatedly, ten times or more. Its antigen target is currently unknown. Base qualities are not recorded, but no much larger clone differs from it by a single base.

The TCR sequence derives from a human donor in good health. The rearranged chain carries TRBV12-3 or TRBV12-4 and TRBJ2-7, with 7 central nucleotides matching TRBD2. CDR3 reads: CASIPGLPPREQYF. In nucleotide form, the sequence is TGTGCCAGCATCCCGGGACTACCTCCTCGGGAGCAGTACTTC.